This TCR beta chain is drawn from a study of vaccination and CD4 T cells after COVID-19. On the study more broadly: The study drew post-COVID samples a median 101 days after diagnosis (range 35 to 161).

The treatment: roughly ten-day PBMC culture with coronavirus spike peptide pools or control peptides (ViraFEST assay). From germline, CDR1 is LGHNA and CDR2 YNFKEQ. V was pared by 3 bases and J by 8 bases, with 15 bases of the junction left unmatched. This CDR3 has 16 amino acids. Cultured CD4+ T cell DNA underwent sequencing with the Oncomine TCR Beta short-read assay. TCRdb itself ran the PCR reads through MiXCR, one entry per CDR3 protein. The sample lists about 5,200 distinct CDR3 sequences; about 32% were seen once. This clonotype occurred a few times. The target antigen is unknown. The chain recombines TRBV4-2 with TRBJ1-2; TRBD1 matches at 7 bases. The sequences come from CD4+ T cells from blood, cultured in vitro, collected after SARS-CoV-2 vaccination. This TCR was sampled from a human donor who had recovered from COVID-19. The CDR3 region is CASSHSTGQAQRGYTF. DNA for the CDR3: TGTGCCAGCAGCCACTCGACAGGGCAGGCCCAGAGGGGCTACACCTTC.